Listed below are T cell receptor beta chains from one sample, sequenced in a study of cytomegalovirus exposure and HLA in healthy donors. Repertoires were generated with immunoSEQ multiplex PCR, while TCRdb's copy carries only in-frame clones and drops some. The sample carries around 110,000 clones, about 84% recorded once. The sequenced sample was PBMCs. All receptors derive from a man in his thirties or forties in good health and CMV-seronegative. Both conserved end residues are part of each CDR3. The D gene is left open where the match is weak. Clone size, where shown, is once, few, many, or a class for clones that have expanded.

abundance	v_gene	j_gene	d_gene	CDR3aa	CDR3nt
-	TRBV14	TRBJ1-1	-	CASSPQGNTEAFF	TGTGCCAGCAGCCCACAGGGGAACACTGAAGCTTTCTTT
-	TRBV6-4	TRBJ2-7	TRBD1	CASQMDARYRGQPYEQYF	TGTGCCAGCCAGATGGACGCCCGGTACAGGGGCCAACCCTACGAGCAGTACTTC
-	TRBV30	TRBJ2-7	-	CAWNGVWGPYEQYF	TGTGCCTGGAACGGGGTATGGGGGCCCTACGAGCAGTACTTC
-	TRBV6-1	TRBJ2-4	-	CASREEAIAKNIQYF	TGTGCCAGCAGGGAGGAGGCTATAGCCAAAAACATTCAGTACTTC
-	TRBV23-1	TRBJ1-6	-	CASRRPPGAGSPLHF	TGCGCCAGCAGGCGTCCCCCAGGGGCGGGTTCACCCCTCCACTTT
-	TRBV11-2	TRBJ1-2	-	CASSQRDLENYGYTF	TGTGCCAGCAGCCAGAGGGATTTAGAGAACTATGGCTACACCTTC
once	TRBV28	TRBJ2-7	TRBD1	CASTGDSGYEQYF	TGTGCCAGCACCGGGGACAGTGGGTACGAGCAGTACTTC
once	TRBV11-2	TRBJ2-1	-	CASSLSGGEQFF	TGTGCCAGCAGCTTGTCAGGCGGGGAGCAGTTCTTC
-	TRBV5-5	TRBJ2-7	TRBD1	CASRGGTGSEQYF	TGTGCCAGCAGGGGCGGGACAGGGTCCGAGCAGTACTTC
-	TRBV9	TRBJ1-2	-	CASTPVGGTNYGYTF	TGTGCCAGCACCCCCGTGGGGGGAACTAACTATGGCTACACCTTC
-	TRBV13	TRBJ2-7	-	CASSPGAYEQYF	TGTGCCAGCAGCCCCGGAGCGTACGAGCAGTACTTC
few	TRBV6-5	TRBJ2-5	-	CASTRGTWETQYF	TGTGCCAGCACCAGGGGTACCTGGGAGACCCAGTACTTC
-	TRBV5-5	TRBJ2-2	TRBD1	CASSRDSTGELFF	TGTGCCAGCAGCCGGGACAGCACCGGGGAGCTGTTTTTT
-	TRBV28	TRBJ2-7	TRBD1	CASIPDRVHGEQYF	TGTGCCAGCATCCCGGACAGGGTACACGGCGAGCAGTACTTC
-	TRBV10-1	TRBJ2-7	-	CASSDSNGGYEQYF	TGCGCCAGCAGTGATTCGAACGGAGGGTACGAGCAGTACTTC
once	TRBV19	TRBJ1-5	-	CASSIGGQPQHF	TGTGCCAGTAGTATCGGGGGTCAGCCCCAGCATTTT
-	TRBV18	TRBJ2-5	-	CASSPSGGLETQYF	TGTGCCAGCTCACCAAGCGGAGGGTTAGAGACCCAGTACTTC
-	TRBV14	TRBJ2-7	-	CASSQGDPDPSSYEQYF	TGTGCCAGCAGCCAGGGAGATCCCGACCCAAGCTCCTACGAGCAGTACTTC
-	TRBV14	TRBJ2-7	TRBD1	CASSPWTGSSYEQYF	TGTGCCAGCAGCCCCTGGACAGGCAGCTCCTACGAGCAGTACTTC
-	TRBV9	TRBJ2-1	TRBD2	CASSVRERLNNEQFF	TGTGCCAGCAGCGTGCGGGAGAGGTTAAACAATGAGCAGTTCTTC
-	TRBV12-5	TRBJ2-1	TRBD2	CASGATSGGVGEQFF	TGTGCTAGTGGTGCTACTAGCGGGGGGGTGGGTGAGCAGTTCTTC
-	TRBV15	TRBJ2-7	-	CATSRGPYEQYF	TGTGCCACCAGCAGAGGGCCTTACGAGCAGTACTTC
few	TRBV21-1	TRBJ2-7	-	CASTLEEQVTPNHPYEQYF	TGTGCCAGCACCCTAGAGGAACAGGTGACTCCGAATCATCCCTACGAGCAGTACTTC
-	TRBV4-2	TRBJ2-5	TRBD2	CASSQGGLAGGKETQYF	TGTGCCAGCAGCCAAGGTGGACTAGCGGGGGGTAAAGAGACCCAGTACTTC
-	TRBV15	TRBJ1-1	-	CATTPGGRTEAFF	TGTGCCACCACCCCGGGGGGACGGACTGAAGCTTTCTTT
-	TRBV18	TRBJ1-1	-	CASSGSVGTEAFF	TGTGCCAGCTCAGGAAGCGTAGGCACTGAAGCTTTCTTT
-	TRBV5-1	TRBJ1-2	-	CASSVDRLDGYTF	TGCGCCAGCAGCGTTGACAGACTGGACGGCTACACCTTC
-	TRBV18	TRBJ1-3	-	CASSMTDTRGNTIYF	TGTGCCAGCTCCATGACAGACACGAGGGGAAACACCATATATTTT
-	TRBV7-3	TRBJ1-1	TRBD1	CASSLQGGMNTEAFF	TGTGCCAGCAGCCTACAGGGGGGGATGAACACTGAAGCTTTCTTT
-	TRBV7-9	TRBJ1-1	-	CASSRGETEAFF	TGTGCCAGCAGCCGGGGTGAGACTGAAGCTTTCTTT
-	TRBV7-9	TRBJ2-1	TRBD1	CASSIGQGPYNEQFF	TGTGCCAGCAGCATAGGACAGGGCCCCTACAATGAGCAGTTCTTC
once	TRBV5-1	TRBJ2-7	TRBD1	CASSFPGTGLDEQYF	TGCGCCAGCAGCTTCCCGGGGACAGGGCTCGACGAGCAGTACTTC
-	TRBV28	TRBJ2-4	TRBD1	CASRGTGMSKNIQYF	TGTGCCAGCAGAGGGACAGGGATGAGCAAAAACATTCAGTACTTC
few	TRBV2	TRBJ2-4	-	CASRVAPAKNIQYF	TGTGCCAGCAGGGTAGCGCCAGCCAAAAACATTCAGTACTTC
-	TRBV7-3	TRBJ2-1	TRBD2	CASSPMGGDYNEQFF	TGTGCCAGCAGCCCCATGGGGGGGGACTACAATGAGCAGTTCTTC
-	TRBV6-5	TRBJ1-1	TRBD1	CASTPRTGRGAFF	TGTGCCAGCACCCCCAGGACAGGGCGGGGAGCTTTCTTT
-	TRBV9	TRBJ2-6	-	CASSPPGSGANVLTF	TGTGCCAGCAGCCCTCCAGGCTCTGGGGCCAACGTCCTGACTTTC
-	TRBV29-1	TRBJ1-5	-	CSVADSNSNQPQHF	TGCAGCGTCGCGGACAGCAATAGCAATCAGCCCCAGCATTTT
-	TRBV28	TRBJ1-3	-	CASSLYTDKPGNTIYF	TGTGCCAGCAGTTTATACACAGACAAGCCTGGAAACACCATATATTTT
once	TRBV9	TRBJ1-1	-	CASSPVQGVTEAFF	TGTGCCAGCAGCCCGGTCCAGGGTGTCACTGAAGCTTTCTTT
once	TRBV13	TRBJ2-7	TRBD2	CASSSTIAGQPREQYF	TGTGCCAGCAGCTCTACAATAGCGGGACAACCTAGGGAGCAGTACTTC
-	TRBV6-6	TRBJ2-3	TRBD2	CAGTSGRISDTQYF	TGTGCGGGAACTAGCGGGAGGATTTCAGATACGCAGTATTTT
-	TRBV27	TRBJ2-7	-	CASSSGHNYEQYF	TGTGCCAGCAGTTCGGGACACAACTACGAGCAGTACTTC
-	TRBV5-6	TRBJ1-5	-	CASSLKNRNQPQHF	TGTGCCAGCAGCCTAAAAAATCGGAATCAGCCCCAGCATTTT
-	TRBV6-5	TRBJ1-1	-	CATEGYDTEAFF	TGTGCCACGGAGGGGTACGACACTGAAGCTTTCTTT
-	TRBV4-1	TRBJ2-1	TRBD1	CASSLDRDRGYNEQFF	TGCGCCAGCAGCCTAGACCGGGACAGGGGTTACAATGAGCAGTTCTTC
-	TRBV4-1	TRBJ2-2	TRBD1	CASSQDEGTGFSGELFF	TGCGCCAGCAGCCAAGATGAAGGGACAGGGTTCTCCGGGGAGCTGTTTTTT
-	TRBV25-1	TRBJ2-2	TRBD1	CASSDQGGQGFGGELFF	TGTGCCAGCAGTGATCAGGGGGGACAGGGATTTGGCGGGGAGCTGTTTTTT
few	TRBV5-4	TRBJ1-2	TRBD1	CASTPGQETYGYTF	TGTGCCAGCACCCCGGGACAGGAGACGTATGGCTACACCTTC
-	TRBV5-1	TRBJ2-1	-	CASSPGAPIYNEQFF	TGCGCCAGCAGCCCAGGGGCCCCTATCTACAATGAGCAGTTCTTC